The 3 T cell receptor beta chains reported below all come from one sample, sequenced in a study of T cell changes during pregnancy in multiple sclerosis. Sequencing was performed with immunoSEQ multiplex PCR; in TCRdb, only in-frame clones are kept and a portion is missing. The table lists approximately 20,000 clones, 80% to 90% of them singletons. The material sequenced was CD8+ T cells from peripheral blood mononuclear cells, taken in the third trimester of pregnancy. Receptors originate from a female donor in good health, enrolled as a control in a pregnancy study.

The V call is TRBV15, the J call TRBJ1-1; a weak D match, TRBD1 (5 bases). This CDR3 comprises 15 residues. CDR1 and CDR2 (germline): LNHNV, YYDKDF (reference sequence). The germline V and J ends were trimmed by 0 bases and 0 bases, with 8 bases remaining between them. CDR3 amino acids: CATSREGLMNTEAFF. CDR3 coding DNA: TGTGCCACCAGCAGAGAGGGACTTATGAACACTGAAGCTTTCTTT.

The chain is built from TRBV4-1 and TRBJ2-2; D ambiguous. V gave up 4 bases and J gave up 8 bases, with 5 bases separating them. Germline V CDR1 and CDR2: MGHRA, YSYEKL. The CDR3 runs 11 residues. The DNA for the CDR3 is TGCGCCAGCAGCCGGGCTGGGGAGCTGTTTTTT. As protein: CASSRAGELFF.

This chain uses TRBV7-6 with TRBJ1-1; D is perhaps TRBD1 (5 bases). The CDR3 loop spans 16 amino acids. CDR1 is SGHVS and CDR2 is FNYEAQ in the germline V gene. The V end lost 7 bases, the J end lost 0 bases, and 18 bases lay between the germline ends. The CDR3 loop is CASTEEGTPMNTEAFF. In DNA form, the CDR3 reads TGTGCCAGCACCGAGGAGGGGACTCCCATGAACACTGAAGCTTTCTTT.